This paragraph covers one TCR beta chain sequence. Germline CDR1 reads SGHRS; CDR2 reads YFSETQ. J gave up 0 bases and V 3 bases, and 18 bases lay outside the gene matches. The CDR3 extends over 20 amino acids. Authors' analysis steps: Estimated nucleated cell counts came from reference gene primer amplification. The repertoire was sequenced with immunoSEQ multiplex PCR; TCRdb's copy has only in-frame clones and lacks some. The DNA was the basis for D and trimming; V, J and clone size are from that table. The sample shows hundreds of thousands of clones, approximately 90% of them seen only once. These data are taken from a study of blood T cell repertoires in COVID-19. Whole-study context: Some COVID-19 samples were acute and others convalescent; all came from the United States, Italy and Spain. PBMCs, B-cell-depleted T cells, or T cells were the source of the cDNA or gDNA that made up the material.

The clonotype originates from a woman aged 30 to 39 with acute or convalescent COVID-19. V and J are TRBV5-1 and TRBJ2-3, with 8 bases that match TRBD1. Sequencing was carried out using peripheral blood. The CDR3 nucleotides are TGCGCCAGCAGCTATTCGTCGTACCCAAATCGACAGGGGAGCACAGATACGCAGTATTTT. It translates to CASSYSSYPNRQGSTDTQYF.